Listed here are 28 T cell receptor beta chains from one sample, sequenced in a study of T cell responses to AZD1222 COVID-19 vaccine. TCRdb keeps only in-frame clones here, not all; method: immunoSEQ multiplex PCR. The table includes more than 85,000 clones, 88% detected once. This specimen was peripheral blood, taken on day 0 of AZD1222 vaccination. These receptors all come from an adult in good health.

The chain employs TRBV23-1 and TRBJ2-1, with D unclear. TRBV23-1 is flagged as an ORF with uncertain function. V gave up 0 bases and J gave up 5 bases, with 23 bases separating them. CDR3 size: 19 residues. The DNA for the CDR3 is TGCGCCAGCAGTCAATCGATAGTCCACGTGTTTTTCCAGCACAATGAGCAGTTCTTC. Translated: CASSQSIVHVFFQHNEQFF.

This chain uses TRBV7-2 with TRBJ1-2, with 10 bases that match TRBD1. The CDR3 is made up of 19 amino acids. CDR1 is SGHTA and CDR2 is FQGNSA in the germline V gene. V was clipped by 3 bases and J by 8 bases; unmatched bases: 21. The CDR3 protein is CASSLGRDRGIWRGYGYTF. The CDR3, as DNA: TGTGCCAGCAGCTTGGGCCGGGACAGGGGAATATGGAGGGGGTACGGCTACACCTTC.

J is TRBJ1-1 and V is TRBV20-1, with unresolved D. Germline values: CDR1 DFQATT, CDR2 SNEGSKA (reference sequence). The CDR3 length is 10 residues. V was trimmed by 7 bases and J by 11 bases, leaving 14 bases between them. CDR3 sequence reads: CSVQRGKAFF. Written as DNA, the CDR3 is TGCAGTGTCCAACGTGGGAAGGCTTTCTTT.

V gene TRBV19 combines with J gene TRBJ1-1, with a possible D match to TRBD1 (5 bases). Germline values: CDR1 LNHDA, CDR2 SQIVND (reference sequence). Trimming took off 7 bases at V and 5 bases at J, with 23 bases between the two ends. This CDR3 has 16 residues. CDR3 sequence reads: CASTISLGQGGTEAFF. The DNA for the CDR3 is TGTGCCAGTACGATTTCTCTGGGGCAGGGAGGTACTGAAGCTTTCTTT.

This clone has a handful of counts. CDR3 in DNA: TGCAGCGTTGGTCCCGACAGGGTGTTGGGAAACACCATATATTTT. It translates to CSVGPDRVLGNTIYF. The genes are TRBV29-1 and TRBJ1-3, with 7 bases lining up with TRBD1. The CDR3 is 15 amino acids. The germline V gene encodes CDR1 SQVTM and CDR2 ANQGSEA. J gave up 4 bases and V 4 bases, and 10 bases lay outside the gene matches.

There are a few counts of this clone. This chain connects TRBV30 to TRBJ1-3, with D possibly being TRBD1 (6 bases). This CDR3 is 15 amino acids long. Trimming took 3 bases from V and 6 from J, leaving 18 bases between them. Germline CDR1 GTSNPN, CDR2 SVGIG (reference sequence). The CDR3 sequence is CAWRSKGRGVNTIYF. CDR3 bases: TGTGCCTGGAGGAGTAAGGGCAGGGGAGTAAACACCATATATTTT.

V usage is TRBV5-4 and J usage is TRBJ1-2; the match to TRBD1 covers 11 bases. The V segment lost 4 bases and the J segment 4 bases; nucleotides outside the gene matches: 15. Germline CDR1 and CDR2: SGHNT and YYREEE (reference sequence). This CDR3 region has 18 residues. CDR3 loop: CASSKPGQGGFLGYGYTF. For the CDR3, the DNA is TGTGCCAGCAGCAAACCGGGACAGGGGGGATTCTTGGGCTATGGCTACACCTTC. Supplemented by reference TRBV5-4 and TRBJ1-2, the full variable domain reads ETGVTQSPTHLIKTRGQQVTLRCSSQSGHNTVSWYQQALGQGPQFIFQYYREEENGRGNFPPRFSGLQFPNYSSELNVNALELDDSALYLCASSKPGQGGFLGYGYTFGSGTRLTVV.

J is TRBJ2-1 and V is TRBV5-4, with no clear D. The V gene's germline CDR1 is SGHNT and CDR2 YYREEE (reference sequence). The length of the CDR3 is 13 residues. Deletions cut 4 bases from V and 7 bases from J, with 12 bases between. Written as DNA, the CDR3 is TGTGCCAGCAGCACCCCCGATTCGAATGAGCAGTTCTTC. It yields the protein CASSTPDSNEQFF.

In DNA, the CDR3 is TGTGCCAGCAGCCAACCCCAGGACAGGGAGGATCAGCCCCAGCATTTT. It encodes CASSQPQDREDQPQHF. This chain joins TRBV14 and TRBJ1-5, with TRBD1 matching over 8 bases. V lost 2 bases, J lost 5 bases, and 8 bases stayed unmatched. The CDR3 totals 16 residues. From germline, CDR1 is SGHDN and CDR2 FVKESK.

The V gene is TRBV12-3 or TRBV12-4, the J gene TRBJ1-1; TRBD1 aligns across 8 bases. The CDR3 sequence is 13 residues long. J was trimmed by 7 bases and V by 7 bases; bases with no gene match: 8. This chain's CDR3 is CASTETGTGEAFF. The CDR3 DNA is TGTGCCAGCACCGAGACAGGGACAGGTGAAGCTTTCTTT.

This clone was counted a single time. This chain links TRBV7-7 with TRBJ1-1; perhaps TRBD1 as D (6 bases). Germline lookup yields CDR1 SSHAT and CDR2 FNYEAQ (reference sequence). The CDR3 is made up of 16 amino acids. Trimming took 4 bases from V and 7 from J, leaving 22 bases between them. The CDR3 reads CASSWRTRTAGLEAFF. CDR3 bases: TGTGCCAGCAGCTGGAGGACTAGGACAGCTGGACTTGAAGCTTTCTTT.

The V and J genes are TRBV11-3 and TRBJ2-1; D ambiguous. The CDR3 has 12 residues. V was cut by 4 bases and J by 8 bases, with 9 bases left in between. The germline V gene has CDR1 SGHNT and CDR2 YENEEA. As DNA, the CDR3 is TGTGCCAGCAGCTCCGTGTTCCATGAGCAGTTCTTC. This gives the protein CASSSVFHEQFF. Filled out from reference TRBV11-3 and TRBJ2-1, the complete variable domain reads EAGVVQSPRYKIIEKKQPVAFWCNPISGHNTLYWYLQNLGQGPELLIRYENEEAVDDSQLPKDRFSAERLKGVDSTLKIQPAELGDSAVYLCASSSVFHEQFFGPGTRLTVL.

The chain joins TRBV3-1 (or the pseudogene TRBV3-2) to TRBJ2-1; the D gene could be TRBD1 or TRBD2 (5 bases each). The V end was cut by 4 bases, the J end by 5 bases, with 21 bases between. The CDR3 runs to 17 residues. Germline CDR1 reads LGHDT; CDR2 reads YNNKEL (reference sequence). The chain's CDR3 is CASSPSRQGVGNNEQFF. The CDR3, as DNA: TGTGCCAGCAGCCCAAGCCGGCAGGGAGTGGGTAACAATGAGCAGTTCTTC.

The sample holds a few counts of this clone. This chain uses TRBV14 with TRBJ1-5, with no clear D. The CDR3 is 14 amino acids. The germline V gene has CDR1 SGHDN and CDR2 FVKESK. V was cut by 4 bases and J by 2 bases, with 9 bases left in between. The CDR3 DNA reads as TGTGCCAGCAGCCGCTGGGGAGGCAATCAGCCCCAGCATTTT. Translation gives CASSRWGGNQPQHF.

This sequence joins TRBV7-2 and TRBJ2-1, with D possibly matching TRBD2 (5 bases). The CDR3 spans 14 residues. Germline V gene sequence: CDR1 SGHTA, CDR2 FQGNSA. The V and J ends lost 1 base and 4 bases respectively, with 8 bases between them. The CDR3 reads CASSLVGGYNEQFF. The CDR3 DNA reads as TGTGCCAGCAGCTTAGTAGGAGGATACAATGAGCAGTTCTTC. Drawing the rest from reference TRBV7-2 and TRBJ2-1, the complete variable domain is GAGVSQSPSNKVTEKGKDVELRCDPISGHTALYWYRQSLGQGLEFLIYFQGNSAPDKSGLPSDRFSAERTGGSVSTLTIQRTQQEDSAVYLCASSLVGGYNEQFFGPGTRLTVL.

The rearrangement joins TRBV5-1 to TRBJ2-4, with 7 bases lining up with TRBD1. Germline V CDR1 and CDR2: SGHRS, YFSETQ. This CDR3 spans 17 amino acids. Germline trimming cut 0 bases from V and 0 bases from J; bases unmatched to any gene: 6. The CDR3 nucleotides are TGCGCCAGCAGCTTGGGAGGGGGCGACGTAGCCAAAAACATTCAGTACTTC. It codes for CASSLGGGDVAKNIQYF.

This clone was seen a single time. The chain combines TRBV23-1 with TRBJ1-2; D remains unclear. TRBV23-1 is filed as an ORF, its function uncertain. The V gene lost 3 bases and the J gene lost 7 bases, with 12 bases spanning the gap. The CDR3 consists of 13 residues. In DNA form, the CDR3 reads TGCGCCAGCAGTCACCCCGGGAGCTGTGGCTACACCTTC. It encodes CASSHPGSCGYTF.

V gene TRBV7-8 combines with J gene TRBJ2-1, with D perhaps TRBD2 (6 bases). The CDR3 is 14 amino acids. In germline, CDR1 is SGHVS, CDR2 FQNEAQ. Trimming removed 5 bases from V and 3 bases from J, with 11 bases in between. The CDR3 coding sequence is TGTGCCAGCAGCCCGGGACTCCTCTACAATGAGCAGTTCTTC. Its translation is CASSPGLLYNEQFF.

DNA for the CDR3: TGCGCCAGCAGCTTGGGTGATTCCACCATATATTTT. Protein sequence: CASSLGDSTIYF. The gene calls are TRBV5-1 and TRBJ1-3, with D unresolved. Germline CDR1 is SGHRS and CDR2 is YFSETQ. V dropped 0 bases and J dropped 9 bases, with 7 bases sitting between them. The CDR3 is made up of 12 amino acids.

The gene calls are TRBV7-3 and TRBJ2-5; D ambiguous. Germline V lookup: CDR1 SGHTA, CDR2 FQGTGA. The CDR3 consists of 13 residues. Trimming took off 0 bases at V and 2 bases at J, with 4 bases between the two ends. The DNA for the CDR3 is TGTGCCAGCAGCTTAACTCCGCAAGAGACCCAGTACTTC. Its translation: CASSLTPQETQYF.

The chain joins TRBV5-1 to TRBJ1-1; 11 positions match TRBD1. Germline V gene lookup returns CDR1 SGHRS and CDR2 YFSETQ. The V segment lost 4 bases and the J segment 1 base; nucleotides outside the gene matches: 6. This CDR3 region has 16 residues. CDR3 sequence reads: CASSDGTGGWNTEAFF. CDR3 DNA sequence: TGCGCCAGCAGCGATGGGACAGGGGGTTGGAACACTGAAGCTTTCTTT.

The chain links TRBV27 to TRBJ2-1, with D perhaps TRBD2 (6 bases). V lost 1 base to trimming and J lost 6 bases, with 28 bases between them. Germline lookup yields CDR1 MNHEY and CDR2 SMNVEV (reference sequence). The length of the CDR3 is 20 residues. The CDR3 reads CASSLFRRGLAGPSRNEQFF. Written as DNA, the CDR3 is TGTGCCAGCAGTTTATTTAGGAGAGGTCTGGCGGGACCCTCCCGCAATGAGCAGTTCTTC.

The genes are TRBV6-2 or TRBV6-3 and TRBJ1-3, with D unclear. Trimming removed 2 bases from V and 4 bases from J, with 15 bases in between. Germline V gene sequence: CDR1 MNHEY, CDR2 SVGEGT. CDR3 length: 16 amino acids. CDR3 sequence (DNA): TGTGCCAGCAGTTACCTCCCAGCGGGGTACGGAAACACCATATATTTT. It specifies CASSYLPAGYGNTIYF.

This chain links TRBV11-2 with TRBJ1-1, with D perhaps matching TRBD1 (5 bases). V lost 5 bases, J lost 7 bases, and 8 bases lay in between. Germline assignment: CDR1 SGHAT and CDR2 FQNNGV. The CDR3 consists of 11 residues. CDR3 amino acids: CASSRGLEAFF. The CDR3 bases are TGTGCCAGCAGCCGGGGCCTTGAAGCTTTCTTT.

The chain combines TRBV5-1 with TRBJ2-7; 10 bases map to TRBD2. Trimming at V came to 2 bases and at J to 5 bases, leaving 16 bases not matched to a gene. The CDR3 runs 18 residues. Germline V gene sequence: CDR1 SGHRS, CDR2 YFSETQ. CDR3: CASSFLGRVAGGGHEQYV. DNA of the CDR3: TGCGCCAGCAGCTTTCTGGGTCGGGTAGCGGGAGGAGGGCACGAGCAGTACGTC.

The rearrangement uses TRBV9 and TRBJ2-3; no clear D. From germline, CDR1 is SGDLS and CDR2 YYNGEE. This CDR3 spans 13 amino acids. Trimming took 0 bases from V and 9 from J, leaving 11 bases between them. The CDR3 spells CASSVAGHDTQYF. The CDR3 coding sequence is TGTGCCAGCAGCGTAGCCGGGCATGACACGCAGTATTTT.

The rearrangement uses TRBV7-9 and TRBJ1-1; 8 bases map to TRBD1. Germline V gene data show CDR1 as SEHNR and CDR2 as FQNEAQ (reference sequence). The CDR3 runs 15 residues. Losses at the gene ends were 5 bases for V and 2 bases for J; bases not matched to a gene: 7. CDR3 bases: TGTGCCAGCAGCCGGGGGACAGGAAAAAACACTGAAGCTTTCTTT. It is translated as CASSRGTGKNTEAFF.

The chain couples TRBV5-6 to TRBJ2-7; D gene uncertain. The V end lost 0 bases, the J end lost 6 bases, and 13 bases lay between the germline ends. CDR1 and CDR2 from the germline V gene are SGHDT and YYEEEE. The CDR3 consists of 14 residues. For the CDR3, the DNA is TGTGCCAGCAGCTTGGAAGCCCAGGCCTCCGAGCAGTACTTC. Amino acids: CASSLEAQASEQYF.